The clone carrying this T cell receptor beta chain occurred a few times. What it recognizes is unknown. These data come from a study of response to subunit inactivated influenza vaccine. Findings and caveats of the study: Only a handful of new T cells, the authors suggested, are recruited with each seasonal influenza vaccination.

Germline CDR1 and CDR2: SGDLS and YYNGEE. Trimming cost V 4 bases and J 4 bases; bases outside gene matches: 13. The CDR3 is made up of 16 amino acids. TCRdb called the RT-PCR reads again in MiXCR, with one record for every CDR3 protein. Of 300,000 to 350,000 distinct CDR3 sequences in the sample, roughly 22% were seen once. The sequence was obtained from a man aged 50-75 years who received an inactivated influenza vaccine. The starting material was PBMCs from blood, obtained 21 months after vaccination. The chain recombines TRBV9 with TRBJ2-5; 7 positions agree with TRBD1. For the CDR3, the DNA is TGTGCCAGCAGCCCTCGACAGGGCACCCAAAGAGAGACCCAGTACTTC. It translates to CASSPRQGTQRETQYF.